These 18 T cell receptor beta chains were all obtained from the same sample, sequenced in a study of cytomegalovirus exposure and HLA in healthy donors. Vbeta (60) and Jbeta (13) primers were used in the PCR. Sequencing used immunoSEQ multiplex PCR; TCRdb keeps in-frame clones, though not all of them. Of 130,000 or so clones in the sample, about 10% are singletons; the top ten hold 5.5% to 8%. Material for sequencing was PBMCs. The receptors were sampled from a middle-aged woman in good health and CMV-seropositive.

This clone was counted a few times. One end of the junction does not line up with germline, which may come from a read error. V and J are TRBV13 and TRBJ2-7, with D possibly being TRBD1 (6 bases). This CDR3 is built from 15 residues. Germline assignment: CDR1 PRHDT and CDR2 FYEKMQ (reference sequence). Written as DNA, the CDR3 is TGTGCCAGCAGCTTATCTGGGGGCCCTTCCTACGGGCAGTACTTC. Protein: CASSLSGGPSYGQYF.

This clone was detected a few times. The rearrangement joins TRBV19 to TRBJ1-4; unclear D gene. The ends were cut back, 3 bases at V and 2 bases at J, with 13 bases in the middle. The CDR3 covers 16 residues. Germline V gene data show CDR1 as LNHDA and CDR2 as SQIVND (reference sequence). The CDR3 loop is CASSIGSARTNEKLFF. The DNA for the CDR3 is TGTGCCAGTAGTATCGGGTCCGCTCGGACTAATGAAAAACTGTTTTTT.

V and J are TRBV18 and TRBJ1-1; D gene unclear. Between the trimmed V and J ends, which lost 2 bases and 3 bases, there was a span of 10 bases. The CDR3 is made up of 14 amino acids. In germline, CDR1 is KGHSH, CDR2 LQKENI. The CDR3 nucleotides are TGTGCCAGCTCACCAGCGGGCGTGGACACTGAAGCTTTCTTT. This codes for CASSPAGVDTEAFF.

This clone has just a few counts. This chain uses TRBV5-4 with TRBJ2-2; D perhaps matches TRBD2 (7 bases). The germline CDR1 and CDR2 sequences are SGHNT and YYREEE (reference sequence). CDR3 size: 16 residues. Trimming took off 0 bases at V and 6 bases at J, with 15 bases between the two ends. The CDR3 loop reads CASSLVGGGAAGELFF. The DNA of the CDR3 is TGTGCCAGCAGCTTGGTCGGTGGGGGGGCCGCCGGGGAGCTGTTTTTT.

This clone was counted between two and nine times. The V and J genes are TRBV2 and TRBJ1-6; a weak D match, TRBD1 (6 bases). V was shortened by 3 bases and J by 6 bases, with 12 bases between the two germline ends. CDR1 and CDR2 (germline): SNHLY, FYNNEI. This CDR3 has 15 residues. CDR3 in amino acids: CASSDMQGFNSPLHF. CDR3 coding DNA: TGTGCCAGCAGTGATATGCAGGGGTTTAATTCACCCCTCCACTTT.

This clone occurred a few times. The chain joins TRBV15 to TRBJ1-2; 7 nucleotides line up with TRBD1. V was pared by 3 bases and J by 0 bases, with 16 bases of the junction left unmatched. The CDR3 is 19 residues long. CDR1 is LNHNV and CDR2 is YYDKDF in the germline V gene (reference sequence). CDR3 in amino acids: CATSRSPFGTALPNYGYTF. The DNA of the CDR3 is TGTGCCACCAGCAGGAGCCCCTTCGGGACAGCCCTTCCTAACTATGGCTACACCTTC.

The gene calls are TRBV5-1 and TRBJ1-1; D is undetermined. Germline CDR1 reads SGHRS; CDR2 reads YFSETQ. The CDR3 is 15 residues long. Trimming pared 0 bases from V and 1 base from J, leaving 10 bases between. The DNA of the CDR3 is TGCGCCAGCAGCTTGGTAAATGCAGGGAACACTGAAGCTTTCTTT. It translates to CASSLVNAGNTEAFF.

The V call is TRBV6-7, the J call TRBJ1-1; D gene ambiguous. TRBV6-7 is classed as an ORF, of uncertain function. Trimming removed 4 bases from V and 1 base from J, with 16 bases in between. This CDR3 region has 16 residues. Here the CDR3 reads CASSFIRETSNTEAFF. The CDR3 DNA is TGTGCCAGCAGTTTCATCCGGGAGACCTCGAACACTGAAGCTTTCTTT.

The CDR3 coding sequence is TGCGCCAGCAGTGAGTCGATGGGAGTGGGTAAGCAGTACTTC. Encoded protein: CASSESMGVGKQYF. The gene calls are TRBV10-1 and TRBJ2-7; TRBD2 might be the D (5 bases). The CDR3 spans 14 residues. The germline V and J ends were trimmed by 0 bases and 8 bases, with 14 bases remaining between them. The germline CDR1 and CDR2 sequences are WNHNN and SYGVQD (reference sequence).

This chain uses TRBV5-1 with TRBJ1-1, with 7 bases that match TRBD1. V lost 2 bases and J lost 5; bases outside the gene matches: 6. The CDR3 consists of 14 residues. CDR1 is SGHRS and CDR2 is YFSETQ in the germline V gene. The CDR3 DNA reads TGCGCCAGCAGCTTCTGGCAGGGGGATACTGAAGCTTTCTTT. Encoded protein: CASSFWQGDTEAFF. The entire variable domain, with the rest obtained from reference TRBV5-1 and TRBJ1-1, is as follows: KAGVTQTPRYLIKTRGQQVTLSCSPISGHRSVSWYQQTPGQGLQFLFEYFSETQRNKGNFPGRFSGRQFSNSRSEMNVSTLELGDSALYLCASSFWQGDTEAFFGQGTRLTVV.

This clone was picked up a small number of times. V gene TRBV2 combines with J gene TRBJ2-1; 12 bases are a match to TRBD2. Germline V gene sequence: CDR1 SNHLY, CDR2 FYNNEI. The CDR3 loop spans 15 amino acids. The ends lost 1 base at V and 6 bases at J; junction bases unmatched: 1. The DNA for the CDR3 is TGTGCCAGCAGTGAAGGGACTAGCGGGGTCAATGAGCAGTTCTTC. This translates into CASSEGTSGVNEQFF.

The V gene is TRBV4-1, the J gene TRBJ1-5, with a weak D call TRBD1 (5 bases). The CDR3 is 16 amino acids. V was shortened by 0 bases and J by 4 bases, with 13 bases between the two germline ends. Germline loops: CDR1 MGHRA, CDR2 YSYEKL. The CDR3 DNA sequence: TGCGCCAGCAGCCAAGAGCTAGGGGTCGGAAATCAGCCCCAGCATTTT. Protein sequence: CASSQELGVGNQPQHF.

This chain links TRBV14 with TRBJ2-7; 7 bases are a match to TRBD1. The CDR3 is 16 amino acids. From germline, CDR1 is SGHDN and CDR2 FVKESK. J lost 4 bases, V lost 4 bases, and 13 bases had no gene match. CDR3 loop: CASSPNRQGRYYEQYF. As DNA, the CDR3 is TGTGCCAGCAGCCCAAATCGACAGGGACGATATTACGAGCAGTACTTC.

The chain couples TRBV5-4 to TRBJ1-2; the D is unclear. V lost 6 bases and J 4 bases, leaving 16 bases between the germline ends. This CDR3 has 14 amino acids. Germline-derived CDR1 and CDR2 are SGHNT and YYREEE (reference sequence). The CDR3 coding sequence is TGTGCCAGCACCCTAGGAGGTATCGGCTATGGCTACACCTTC. Its translation is CASTLGGIGYGYTF.

This clone was counted between two and nine times. This sequence joins TRBV7-9 and TRBJ2-4, with a tentative D call TRBD2 (7 bases). CDR3 size: 12 residues. V lost 4 bases and J lost 13, with 14 bases in between. CDR1 is SEHNR, CDR2 FQNEAQ, per germline (reference sequence). In DNA, the CDR3 is TGTGCCAGCAGCTCGTTGGGGGGGCGGCAGTACTTC. Translation gives CASSSLGGRQYF.

This clone was counted a few times. The rearrangement uses TRBV6-5 and TRBJ2-7, with D unresolved. V was clipped by 0 bases and J by 4 bases, with 13 bases between them. The CDR3 extends over 15 amino acids. Germline CDR1 reads MNHEY; CDR2 reads SVGAGI. The CDR3, as DNA: TGTGCCAGCAGTTACTCAGGTGTAGCCGGATACGAGCAGTACTTC. Amino acids: CASSYSGVAGYEQYF.

The CDR3 region has the DNA TGTGCCAGCAGCTTTAAAGCCACTGAAGCTTTCTTT. Translation: CASSFKATEAFF. This chain joins TRBV13 and TRBJ1-1; D gene ambiguous. The CDR3 extends over 12 amino acids. Trimming shortened V by 3 bases and J by 4 bases, and 6 bases separated the two germline ends. Germline CDR1 reads PRHDT; CDR2 reads FYEKMQ (reference sequence).

This clone has more than one count but fewer than ten. V usage is TRBV5-1 and J usage is TRBJ2-2, with 7 bases that match TRBD2. Germline V CDR1 and CDR2: SGHRS, YFSETQ. This CDR3 region has 14 residues. J lost 5 bases, V lost 4 bases, and 5 bases had no gene match. The CDR3 loop reads CASSLGLDTGELFF. DNA for the CDR3: TGCGCCAGCAGCCTCGGACTAGATACCGGGGAGCTGTTTTTT.